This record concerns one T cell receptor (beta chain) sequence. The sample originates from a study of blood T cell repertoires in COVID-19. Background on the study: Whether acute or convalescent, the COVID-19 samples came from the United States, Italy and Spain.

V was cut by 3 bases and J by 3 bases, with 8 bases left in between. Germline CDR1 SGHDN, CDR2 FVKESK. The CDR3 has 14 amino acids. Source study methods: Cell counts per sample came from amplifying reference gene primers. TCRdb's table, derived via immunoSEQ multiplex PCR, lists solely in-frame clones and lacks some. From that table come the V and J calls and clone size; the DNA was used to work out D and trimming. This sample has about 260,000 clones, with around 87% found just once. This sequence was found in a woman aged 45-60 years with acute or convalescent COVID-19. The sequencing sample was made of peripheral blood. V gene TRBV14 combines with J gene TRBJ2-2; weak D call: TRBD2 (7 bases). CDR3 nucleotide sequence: TGTGCCAGCAGCCAGCGGGGGCACACCGGGGAGCTGTTTTTT. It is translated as CASSQRGHTGELFF.